One T cell receptor (beta chain) is described in this entry. The antigen is not known. The sample comes from a study of blood T cells in healthy people across ages. Study-level results: Investigators treated diversity estimates from one million T cells as underestimates. Per million T cells, TCR beta diversity dropped about linearly as age rose. The study lacked donor CMV status, which possibly confounded expanded clonotype changes. PBMCs that were unsorted prevented a conclusive naive versus antigen-experienced comparison.

V was clipped by 1 base and J by 1 base, with 11 bases between them. The length of the CDR3 is 15 residues. A second PCR of 7 to 11 cycles used a sample-barcoded 5' primer and a J-beta primer mix. MiXCR was run by TCRdb on the 5' RACE reads, yielding one entry per CDR3 protein. The sample yields some 750,000 distinct CDR3 sequences, 22% seen once. The gene calls are TRBV12-3 or TRBV12-4 and TRBJ2-7; possibly TRBD1 for D (7 bases). The source of this sequence is a man between 65 and 85 years old in good health. Sequences were obtained from blood. CDR3 in DNA: TGTGCCAGCAGTTTAGGTGCGGGACAGTCCTACGAGCAGTACTTC. This gives the protein CASSLGAGQSYEQYF.